These 22 T cell receptor beta chains share one sample of origin, sequenced in a study of shared clonotypes between healthy human individuals. Sequenced by immunoSEQ multiplex PCR; TCRdb stores in-frame clones only, minus some. This table holds about 680,000 clones, 73% found once. The sample consisted of memory CD4+ T cells sorted from blood. The subset: CD45RA-negative fraction. The receptor source for this set is a woman in her twenties or thirties in good health.

This clone was seen more than once but under ten times. The rearrangement links TRBV4-1 to TRBJ1-2; a possible D gene is TRBD1 (6 bases). Trimming shortened V by 0 bases and J by 4 bases, and 12 bases separated the two germline ends. CDR1 is MGHRA and CDR2 is YSYEKL in the germline V gene. CDR3 length equals 15 residues. CDR3 sequence: CASSQDSGRGYGYTF. In DNA, the CDR3 is TGCGCCAGCAGCCAAGATTCGGGCAGGGGCTATGGCTACACCTTC.

This clone was seen a single time. The V call is TRBV28, the J call TRBJ2-5; D gene uncertain. V was pared by 2 bases and J by 7 bases, with 14 bases between. Germline lookup yields CDR1 MDHEN and CDR2 SYDVKM. The CDR3 contains 14 residues. Here the CDR3 reads CASSLPMGTRTQYF. The CDR3 nucleotides are TGTGCCAGCAGTTTACCTATGGGTACGAGGACCCAGTACTTC.

The chain couples TRBV30 to TRBJ2-2; the match to TRBD2 covers 8 bases. The CDR3 spans 14 residues. The germline V gene has CDR1 GTSNPN and CDR2 SVGIG (reference sequence). The J segment lost 4 bases and the V segment lost 1 base, leaving 2 bases of the junction unmatched. This CDR3 is CAWSAGLVTGELFF. CDR3 nucleotide sequence: TGTGCCTGGAGTGCGGGACTAGTCACCGGGGAGCTGTTTTTT.

The V call is TRBV5-4, the J call TRBJ1-5; D gene unclear. CDR3 length: 13 residues. CDR1 is SGHNT, CDR2 YYREEE, per germline (reference sequence). V was cut by 3 bases and J by 5 bases, with 9 bases left in between. CDR3 region: CASSSGRDQPQHF. The CDR3 coding sequence is TGTGCCAGCAGCTCGGGCCGAGATCAGCCCCAGCATTTT.

The rearrangement uses TRBV4-1 and TRBJ2-1, with 10 bases fitting TRBD2. This CDR3 spans 16 amino acids. CDR1 and CDR2 from the germline V gene are MGHRA and YSYEKL. V gave up 4 bases and J gave up 4 bases; unmatched junction bases: 7. This CDR3 is CASSPASGSTYNEQFF. The DNA of the CDR3 is TGCGCCAGCAGCCCGGCTAGCGGGAGCACGTACAATGAGCAGTTCTTC.

The genes are TRBV5-1 and TRBJ2-1; TRBD1 matches 9 bases. V gave up 5 bases and J gave up 9 bases; unmatched junction bases: 15. The germline CDR1 and CDR2 sequences are SGHRS and YFSETQ. The CDR3 extends over 16 amino acids. Here the CDR3 DNA reads TGCGCCAGCAGTAAATTCGAGACAGGGGGTCACGGTGAGCAGTTCTTC. Its translation: CASSKFETGGHGEQFF.

The chain combines TRBV19 with TRBJ1-5; TRBD1 agrees at 8 bases. In germline, CDR1 is LNHDA, CDR2 SQIVND (reference sequence). The CDR3 contains 16 residues. With V trimmed by 3 bases and J by 4 bases, 8 bases remained unmatched. The CDR3 region is CASSIGSTGVNQPQHF. The CDR3 nucleotides are TGTGCCAGTAGTATCGGTTCGACAGGGGTGAATCAGCCCCAGCATTTT.

V gene TRBV18 combines with J gene TRBJ1-3; no reliable D call. Germline-derived CDR1 and CDR2 are KGHSH and LQKENI. The ends were cut back, 2 bases at V and 0 bases at J, with 8 bases in the middle. CDR3 size: 15 residues. Here the CDR3 DNA reads TGTGCCAGCTCACCAATAGACGACTCTGGAAACACCATATATTTT. Protein product: CASSPIDDSGNTIYF.

The chain has TRBV28 and TRBJ2-7; no clear D. V was trimmed by 2 bases and J by 5 bases, leaving 7 bases between them. From germline, CDR1 is MDHEN and CDR2 SYDVKM. This CDR3 has 12 residues. The CDR3, as DNA: TGTGCCAGCAGTTTAGGAGTCGACGAGCAGTACTTC. It encodes CASSLGVDEQYF.

The chain uses TRBV5-1 and TRBJ1-1, with 7 bases aligning to TRBD1. Germline CDR1 reads SGHRS; CDR2 reads YFSETQ. CDR3 length: 13 amino acids. Trimming cost V 4 bases and J 4 bases; bases outside gene matches: 4. The CDR3 here is CASSRGQSTEAFF. The CDR3 bases are TGCGCCAGCAGCAGGGGGCAGAGCACTGAAGCTTTCTTT.

The CDR3 protein is CASSSTGSTYEQYF. In DNA form, the CDR3 reads TGTGCCAGCAGCTCTACCGGGAGTACATACGAGCAGTACTTC. The V and J genes are TRBV6-1 and TRBJ2-7; a possible D gene is TRBD2 (6 bases). The germline V gene encodes CDR1 MNHNS and CDR2 SASEGT. V was trimmed by 6 bases and J by 4 bases, leaving 16 bases between them. This CDR3 is built from 14 residues.

V gene TRBV6-5 combines with J gene TRBJ2-5; 8 positions match TRBD2. The assigned J gene may be wrong: the sequence end matches TRBJ2-7 better. Looked up from germline, CDR1 is MNHEY and CDR2 is SVGAGI. CDR3 size: 15 residues. CDR3 sequence reads: CASSSPTGGPDEQYF. CDR3 nucleotide sequence: TGTGCCAGCAGTTCTCCAACGGGAGGGCCCGACGAGCAGTACTTC.

The chain is built from TRBV18 and TRBJ1-1; 8 bases are shared with TRBD1. CDR3 length equals 14 residues. Germline V gene lookup returns CDR1 KGHSH and CDR2 LQKENI. V gave up 4 bases and J gave up 7 bases; unmatched junction bases: 8. The chain's CDR3 is CASSQGQVGGEAFF. The CDR3 nucleotides are TGTGCCAGCTCACAGGGACAGGTGGGAGGTGAAGCTTTCTTT.

The chain joins TRBV10-3 to TRBJ2-5; D remains ambiguous. With 1 base removed from V and 2 bases from J, the gap between germline ends came to 5 bases. The CDR3 spans 13 residues. Germline V lookup: CDR1 ENHRY, CDR2 SYGVKD. The CDR3 bases are TGTGCCATCAGTGAGTTCGGGCAAGAGACCCAGTACTTC. Translation gives CAISEFGQETQYF.

This clone was counted between two and nine times. Additional DNA sequences in this sample encode the identical CDR3. This sequence joins TRBV5-1 and TRBJ2-1; D not certain. The germline V gene has CDR1 SGHRS and CDR2 YFSETQ. This CDR3 region has 15 residues. V lost 0 bases, J lost 6 bases, and 13 bases lay in between. CDR3 coding DNA: TGCGCCAGCAGCTTGGGAGACCGAGACGGCAATGAGCAGTTCTTC. Protein sequence: CASSLGDRDGNEQFF.

This clone has just one count. This chain joins TRBV19 and TRBJ2-1; 14 bases agree with TRBD2. The CDR3 is made up of 17 amino acids. V lost 5 bases to trimming and J lost 2 bases; unmatched junction nucleotides: 5. The germline gives CDR1 LNHDA, CDR2 SQIVND (reference sequence). CDR3 loop: CASSGTSGSVAYNEQFF. CDR3 DNA: TGTGCCAGTAGTGGGACTAGCGGGAGTGTCGCCTACAATGAGCAGTTCTTC.

The chain uses TRBV27 and TRBJ1-1; maybe TRBD1 (6 bases). The CDR3 totals 15 residues. Germline lookup yields CDR1 MNHEY and CDR2 SMNVEV (reference sequence). The V gene lost 6 bases and the J gene lost 0 bases, with 14 bases spanning the gap. The DNA of the CDR3 is TGTGCCAGCAGAGGGGGGGGTTCGATGAACACTGAAGCTTTCTTT. Translated: CASRGGGSMNTEAFF.

This clone was detected a few times. This chain connects TRBV4-1 to TRBJ2-1; D ambiguous. With 5 bases removed from V and 1 base from J, the gap between germline ends came to 18 bases. The CDR3 has 17 residues. Germline assignment: CDR1 MGHRA and CDR2 YSYEKL. For the CDR3, the DNA is TGCGCCAGCAGCGAAAACCCTCCGGCGGTATCCTACAATGAGCAGTTCTTC. This encodes CASSENPPAVSYNEQFF.

This rearrangement joins TRBV4-1 to TRBJ1-5; D is ambiguous. The V and J ends lost 1 base and 4 bases respectively, with 11 bases between them. From germline, CDR1 is MGHRA and CDR2 YSYEKL. The CDR3 totals 15 residues. The CDR3 protein is CASSQVRSRNQPQHF. The CDR3 DNA is TGCGCCAGCAGCCAAGTCAGGAGCCGAAATCAGCCCCAGCATTTT.

V and J are TRBV5-6 and TRBJ1-2, with D unresolved. In germline, CDR1 is SGHDT, CDR2 YYEEEE. Trimming pared 1 base from V and 0 bases from J, leaving 13 bases between. The CDR3 sequence is 16 residues long. CDR3 coding DNA: TGTGCCAGCAGCTTGTTAAGCGCGTCCGCTAACTATGGCTACACCTTC. Its translation: CASSLLSASANYGYTF.

A few counts support this clone. The DNA for the CDR3 is TGTGCCAGCAGTGATTCGGGACAGGGAAGCAATGAGCAGTTCTTC. Protein: CASSDSGQGSNEQFF. V and J are TRBV25-1 and TRBJ2-1; 9 nucleotides align to TRBD1. Germline CDR1 is MGHDK and CDR2 is SYGVNS. There are 15 residues in the CDR3. V was pared by 3 bases and J by 6 bases, with 6 bases of the junction left unmatched.

The chain is built from TRBV11-3 and TRBJ2-2, with D perhaps assigned TRBD1 or TRBD2 (6 bases each). This CDR3 comprises 14 residues. V dropped 3 bases and J dropped 7 bases, with 12 bases sitting between them. CDR1 is SGHNT, CDR2 YENEEA, per germline. The CDR3 coding sequence is TGTGCCAGCAGCTTCGGGGGCACGAACGGGGAGCTGTTTTTT. Translated, it gives CASSFGGTNGELFF.